This TCR beta chain was identified in a study of response to subunit inactivated influenza vaccine. Study conclusions and caveats: The study's authors posited that every seasonal influenza vaccination enlists few new T cells.

Points on this clonotype: Its target is not known.

Germline-derived CDR1 and CDR2 are MNHEY and SMNVEV (reference sequence). This CDR3 is 14 amino acids long. V lost 6 bases and J lost 7, with 16 bases in between. TCRdb reprocessed the RT-PCR reads via MiXCR and lists one record per CDR3 protein. The repertoire holds around 520,000 distinct CDR3 sequences, with 12% as singletons. The receptor was isolated from a man aged 50-60 years who received an inactivated influenza vaccine. J is TRBJ2-1 and V is TRBV27; TRBD2 is a possible D gene (5 bases). The input for sequencing was PBMCs from blood, taken on the day of vaccination. In DNA form, the CDR3 reads TGTGCCAGCAGCCAACCGGGGTCCTCTAATGAGCAGTTCTTC. Its translation is CASSQPGSSNEQFF.